Included here is one T cell receptor beta chain sequence, with context. The same CDR3 also results from other DNA sequences found in this sample. The source of the sample is a study of shared clonotypes between healthy human individuals. Produced via immunoSEQ multiplex PCR; TCRdb's table is partial and in-frame only. The sample records about 2.4 million clones, 80% to 95% being singletons. This sequence was found in a man younger than 30 in good health. Some clones in this sample may be carry-over from other donors' samples. The specimen was naive CD4+ T cells from PBMCs. Sample subset: CD45RA+ positively selected.

CDR3 DNA: TGCAGTGCTAGAGCGGGGAGCGAGCAGTACTTC. Protein: CSARAGSEQYF. The chain combines TRBV20-1 with TRBJ2-7, with D perhaps matching TRBD2 (5 bases). This CDR3 comprises 11 residues. Germline CDR1 DFQATT, CDR2 SNEGSKA (reference sequence). V gave up 1 base and J gave up 6 bases, with 7 bases separating them.